This TCR beta chain originates from a study of graft-versus-host responses after intestinal transplantation (dated by TCRdb to the early 2020s). Some background on the complete study: The transplants that recipients got were multivisceral, liver-intestinal, or isolated intestinal. Every recipient was given anti-thymocyte globulin induction, followed by around three years of maintenance tacrolimus and steroids. After intestinal transplantation, graft-versus-host and host-versus-graft alloreactive T cell clones in the graft, circulation and bone marrow were tracked using bulk TCR-beta CDR3 sequencing. Alloreactive clones were identified by sequencing pre-transplant mixed lymphocyte reaction products and comparing these products with unstimulated pre-transplant donor and recipient T cells. A cohort of under 30 intestinal transplant recipients, including one retransplant, was enrolled, and 3 patients lacking pretransplant specimens were excluded. A peak of at least 4% donor T cells among recipient peripheral blood mononuclear cells was the definition used for donor T cell macrochimerism. Samples from a few later patients were sequenced in-house on an Illumina MiSeq with MiXCR processing rather than by the commercial service.

What the authors observed across the whole study: Early after transplant, peak levels of circulating GvH clones were associated with declines in HvG clones. Patients with donor T cell macrochimerism had high GvH to HvG T cell clonal ratios in their allografts. GvH clones were detected in recipient bone marrow, and some appeared earlier in ileal mucosa or blood, consistent with an intestinal mucosal origin. The conclusions were limited by the relatively low number and heterogeneity of the intestinal transplant patients.

The library relied on the immunoSEQ multiplex PCR assay. For most patients, genomic DNA was subjected to high-throughput TCR-beta CDR3 sequencing by Adaptive Biotechnologies. The source study handled its data this way. TCR sequencing data for over 15 patients were retrieved from Adaptive's ImmunoSEQ software; three other patients were processed with MiXCR and VDJtools. Because the origin of CDR3 nucleotide sequences shared between donor and recipient could not be assigned, those sequences were removed. Alloreactive clones required at least 2-fold expansion over unstimulated cells and minimum CFSE-low frequency of 0.002% (template counts) or 0.001% (read counts). Clones were considered mappable if detected in sequenced pre-transplant spleen, lymph node, or MLR CFSE-low populations of the donor or recipient. Cumulative frequency of alloreactive clones was calculated as a percentage of all sequences weighted by copy number. TCRdb took this table from immuneACCESS and kept in-frame rearrangements with V and J called. Such tables lack part of the clones; where checked against another copy, unresolved V genes explain under half of the gap, and the rest is unexplained. V and J calls and clone size are copied from that table; D and trimming were computed from the DNA. In this sample the table shows roughly 46,000 clones, 90% to 95% of which occur a single time. The ten largest account for 5% to 7% of the sample.

In the first month after transplant, blood samples were collected up to 4 times, and after that at least monthly when available. The trim is 9 bases for V and 5 bases for J, with a gap of 23 bases between the germline ends. Reading from cysteine to phenylalanine, the CDR3 counts 15 amino acids. The DNA shown is the 45-base CDR3, in frame from base 1. Taken from the germline V gene, the CDR1 and CDR2 loops are SGHTA and FQGNSA. Concerning this clone: The specificity of this receptor is unknown. No clone much larger than this one lies a single base away; base qualities are absent.

The rearrangement joined TRBV7-2 to TRBJ2-7, with the D gene not confidently named. The sequence derives from a human patient who received an intestinal transplant, so some T cells may come from the graft donor. Material: PBMCs, obtained more than 750 days after a first intestinal transplant, on the day of a second. This receptor carries the CDR3 CASGSILLGVDEQYF. The nucleotide sequence is given as TGTGCCAGTGGATCGATTCTGCTAGGAGTGGACGAGCAGTACTTC. Supplemented by the reference TRBV7-2 and TRBJ2-7 proteins around the CDR3, the complete variable domain is GAGVSQSPSNKVTEKGKDVELRCDPISGHTALYWYRQSLGQGLEFLIYFQGNSAPDKSGLPSDRFSAERTGGSVSTLTIQRTQQEDSAVYLCASGSILLGVDEQYFGPGTRLTVT.